The sequence of this T cell receptor (beta chain) was determined in a study of Graves' ophthalmopathy and Graves' hyperthyroidism. Study-wide points: The model's ophthalmopathy progression predictions had roughly 69% sensitivity and less than 75% specificity.

This clonotype was observed many times. Its antigen remains unknown. CDR3 size: 14 residues. V was pared by 7 bases and J by 4 bases, with 15 bases between. CDR1 is KGHDR, CDR2 SFDVKD, per germline. RNA transcripts provided the template for amplifying TCR beta CDR3 regions. The first round was an RT-PCR with HTBI primers, and the second round was a multiplex PCR. MiXCR was run by TCRdb on the multiplex PCR reads, yielding one entry per CDR3 protein. The sample records 300,000 to 350,000 distinct CDR3 sequences, 15% to 20% being singletons. The study excluded patients with other autoimmune diseases, uncontrolled infections, pregnancy or lactation. PBMCs had their origin in fresh peripheral blood (roughly 10 ml).

The sequenced material came from peripheral blood. This sequence originates from an adult man with Graves' ophthalmopathy. V is TRBV24-1 and J is TRBJ2-5; D remains unclear. The CDR3 reads CATSNTGDGETQYF. Written as DNA, the CDR3 is TGTGCCACCAGCAACACCGGTGATGGAGAGACCCAGTACTTC.